This T cell receptor (beta chain) was observed in a study of lymphopenia after photon versus proton radiotherapy. Findings and limits, study-wide: Better survival with proton therapy was suggested as possible, not demonstrated. Under photons, naive T cells and diversity fell while effector/memory populations rose. After the lymphocyte nadir, photon-treated repertoires showed oligoclonal expansion, especially of CD8+ Temra cells.

This clone was observed a single time. Its antigen remains unidentified. V was cut by 4 bases and J by 1 base, with 14 bases left in between. From germline, CDR1 is SGHTA and CDR2 FQGTGA. CDR3 length: 15 amino acids. Some clones are missing from TCRdb's copy, which holds only in-frame ones; the method was immunoSEQ multiplex PCR. The sample holds tens of thousands of clones; about 82% are singletons and the top ten take over 20%. Sequencing used peripheral blood, obtained from a patient treated with proton-based radiotherapy. The gene calls are TRBV7-3 and TRBJ2-7, with D tentatively TRBD2 (6 bases). The origin of this receptor is a woman in her seventies with pancreatic cancer. The DNA of the CDR3 is TGTGCCAGCAGCTACGCGGGGCAAAATTCCTACGAGCAGTACTTC. This gives the protein CASSYAGQNSYEQYF.